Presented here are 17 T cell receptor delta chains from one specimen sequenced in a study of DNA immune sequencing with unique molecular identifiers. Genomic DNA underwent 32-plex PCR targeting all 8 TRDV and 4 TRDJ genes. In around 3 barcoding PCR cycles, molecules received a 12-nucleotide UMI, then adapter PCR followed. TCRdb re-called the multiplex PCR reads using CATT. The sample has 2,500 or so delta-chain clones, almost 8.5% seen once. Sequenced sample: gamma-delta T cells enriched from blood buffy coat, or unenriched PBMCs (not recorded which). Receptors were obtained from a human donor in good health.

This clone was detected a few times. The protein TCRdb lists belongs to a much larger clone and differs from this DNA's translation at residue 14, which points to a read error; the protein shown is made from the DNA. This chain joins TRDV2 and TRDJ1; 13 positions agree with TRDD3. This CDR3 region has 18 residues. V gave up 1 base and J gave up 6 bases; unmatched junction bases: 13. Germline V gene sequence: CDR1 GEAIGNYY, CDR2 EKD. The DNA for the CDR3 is TGTGCCTGTGACACTCTAAGTACTGGGGGATACGGCGCCAATAAACTCATCTTT. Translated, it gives CACDTLSTGGYGANKLIF.

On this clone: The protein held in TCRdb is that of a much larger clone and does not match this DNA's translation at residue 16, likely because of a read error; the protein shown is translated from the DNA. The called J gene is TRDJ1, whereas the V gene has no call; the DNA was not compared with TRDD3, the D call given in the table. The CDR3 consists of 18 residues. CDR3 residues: CACDTVLSGGSYTDKPIF. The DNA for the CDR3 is TGTGCCTGTGACACCGTACTTTCTGGGGGATCTTACACCGATAAACCCATCTTT.

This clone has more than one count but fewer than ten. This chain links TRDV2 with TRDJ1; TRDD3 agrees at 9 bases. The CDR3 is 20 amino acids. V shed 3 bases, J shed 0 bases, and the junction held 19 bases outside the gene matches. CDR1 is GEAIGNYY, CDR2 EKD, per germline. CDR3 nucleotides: TGTGCCTGTGACTTCCTCTCGGTACTGGGGGACCCAAACTACACCGATAAACTCATCTTT. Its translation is CACDFLSVLGDPNYTDKLIF.

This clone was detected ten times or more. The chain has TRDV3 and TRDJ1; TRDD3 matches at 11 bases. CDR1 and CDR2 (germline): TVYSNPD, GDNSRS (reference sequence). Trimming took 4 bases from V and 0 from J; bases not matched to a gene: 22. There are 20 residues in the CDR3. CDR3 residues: CASLIRGAGGYPPYTDKLIF. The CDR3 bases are TGTGCCTCCCTCATTCGGGGTGCTGGGGGATACCCTCCGTACACCGATAAACTCATCTTT.

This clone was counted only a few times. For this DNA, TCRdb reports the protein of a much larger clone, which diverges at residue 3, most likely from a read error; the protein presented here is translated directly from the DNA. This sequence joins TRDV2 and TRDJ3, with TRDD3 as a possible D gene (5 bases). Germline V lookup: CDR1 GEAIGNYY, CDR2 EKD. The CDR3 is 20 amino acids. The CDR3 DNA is TGTGCCTATGACACCTTGGGGACCACGAACGGCTCCTGGGACACCCGACAGATGTTTTTC. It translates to CAYDTLGTTNGSWDTRQMFF.

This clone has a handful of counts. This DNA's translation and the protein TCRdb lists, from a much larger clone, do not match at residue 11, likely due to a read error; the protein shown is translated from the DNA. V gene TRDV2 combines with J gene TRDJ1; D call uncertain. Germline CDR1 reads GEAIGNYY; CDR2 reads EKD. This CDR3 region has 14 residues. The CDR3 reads CACDTVALPDILIF. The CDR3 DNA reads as TGTGCCTGTGACACCGTCGCGCTACCCGATATACTCATCTTT.

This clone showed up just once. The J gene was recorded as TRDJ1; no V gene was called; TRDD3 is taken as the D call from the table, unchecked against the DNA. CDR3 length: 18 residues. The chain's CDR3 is CALGELDSSIGGTDKLIF. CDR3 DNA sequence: TGTGCTCTTGGGGAACTAGATTCCTCGATAGGGGGCACCGATAAACTCATCTTT.

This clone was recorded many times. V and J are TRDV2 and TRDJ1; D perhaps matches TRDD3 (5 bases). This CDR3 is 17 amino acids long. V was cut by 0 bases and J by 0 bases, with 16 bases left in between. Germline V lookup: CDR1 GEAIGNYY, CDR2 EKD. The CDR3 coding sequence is TGTGCCTGTGACACCGCTGGGAGCAATAAGTACACCGATAAACTCATCTTT. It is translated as CACDTAGSNKYTDKLIF.

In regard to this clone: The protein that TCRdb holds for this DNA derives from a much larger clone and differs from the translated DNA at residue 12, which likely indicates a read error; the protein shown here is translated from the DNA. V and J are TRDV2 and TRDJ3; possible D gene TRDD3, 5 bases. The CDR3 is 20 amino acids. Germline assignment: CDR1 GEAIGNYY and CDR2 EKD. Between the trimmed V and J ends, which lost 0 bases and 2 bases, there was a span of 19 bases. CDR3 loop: CACDTLGTTNGTWDTRQMFF. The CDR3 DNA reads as TGTGCCTGTGACACCTTGGGGACCACGAACGGCACCTGGGACACCCGACAGATGTTTTTC.

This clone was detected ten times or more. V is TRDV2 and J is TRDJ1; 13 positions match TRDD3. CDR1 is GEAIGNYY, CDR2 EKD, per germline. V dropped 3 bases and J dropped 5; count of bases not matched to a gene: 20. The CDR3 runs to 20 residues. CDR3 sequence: CACDVLPTFLTGGYGDKLIF. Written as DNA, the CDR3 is TGTGCCTGTGACGTCCTTCCTACCTTCCTAACTGGGGGATACGGTGATAAACTCATCTTT.

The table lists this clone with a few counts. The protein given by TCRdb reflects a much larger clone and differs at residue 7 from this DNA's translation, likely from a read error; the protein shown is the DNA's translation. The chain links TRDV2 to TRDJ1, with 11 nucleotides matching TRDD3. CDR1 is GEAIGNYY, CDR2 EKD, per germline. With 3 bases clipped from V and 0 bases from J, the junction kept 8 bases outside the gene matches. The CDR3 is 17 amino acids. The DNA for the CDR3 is TGTGCCTGTGACTCGCTGGTGGGGGATACGGACACCGATAAACTCATCTTT. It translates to CACDSLVGDTDTDKLIF.

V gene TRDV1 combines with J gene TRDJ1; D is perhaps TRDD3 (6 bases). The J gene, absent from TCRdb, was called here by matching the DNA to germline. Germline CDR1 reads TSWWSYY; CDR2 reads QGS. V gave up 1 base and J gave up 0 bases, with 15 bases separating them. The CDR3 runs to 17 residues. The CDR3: CALGEQPHWEYTDKLIF. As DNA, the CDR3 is TGTGCTCTTGGGGAACAACCTCACTGGGAGTACACCGATAAACTCATCTTT.

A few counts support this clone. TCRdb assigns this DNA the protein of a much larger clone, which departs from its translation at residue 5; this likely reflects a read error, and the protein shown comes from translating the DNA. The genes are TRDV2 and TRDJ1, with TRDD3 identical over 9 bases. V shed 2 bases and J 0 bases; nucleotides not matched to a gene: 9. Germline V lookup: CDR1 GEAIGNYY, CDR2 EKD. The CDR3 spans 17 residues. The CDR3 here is CACDNLGDGKYTDKLIF. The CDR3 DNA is TGTGCCTGTGACAATCTGGGGGATGGAAAGTACACCGATAAACTCATCTTT.

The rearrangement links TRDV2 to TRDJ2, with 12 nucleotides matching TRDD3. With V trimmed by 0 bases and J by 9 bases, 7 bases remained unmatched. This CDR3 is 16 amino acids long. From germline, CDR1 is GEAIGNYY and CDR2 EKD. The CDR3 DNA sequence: TGTGCCTGTGACACCGGACTGGGGGATACTCAGACACAACTCTTCTTT. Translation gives CACDTGLGDTQTQLFF.

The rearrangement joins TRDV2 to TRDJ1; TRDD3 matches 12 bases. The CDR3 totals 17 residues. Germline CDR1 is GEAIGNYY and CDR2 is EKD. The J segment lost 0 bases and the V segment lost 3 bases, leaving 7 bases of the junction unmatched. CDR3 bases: TGTGCCTGTGACTTACTGGGGGATACCTACCACACCGATAAACTCATCTTT. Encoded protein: CACDLLGDTYHTDKLIF.

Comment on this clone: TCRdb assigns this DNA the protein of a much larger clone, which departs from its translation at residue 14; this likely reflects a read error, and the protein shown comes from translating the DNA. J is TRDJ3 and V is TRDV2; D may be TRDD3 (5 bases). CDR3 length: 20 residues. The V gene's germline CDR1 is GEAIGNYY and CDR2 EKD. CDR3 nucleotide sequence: TGTGCCTGTGACACCTTGGGGACCACGAACGGCTCCTGGAACACCCGACAGATGTTTTTC. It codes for CACDTLGTTNGSWNTRQMFF.

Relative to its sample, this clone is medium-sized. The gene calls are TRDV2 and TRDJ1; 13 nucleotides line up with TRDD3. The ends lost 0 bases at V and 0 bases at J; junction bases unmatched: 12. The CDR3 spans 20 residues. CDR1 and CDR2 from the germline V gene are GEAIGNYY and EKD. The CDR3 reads CACDTVLGDTDMRYTDKLIF. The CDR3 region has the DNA TGTGCCTGTGACACCGTACTGGGGGATACGGATATGAGGTACACCGATAAACTCATCTTT.